The next 16 T cell receptor beta chains were all read from a single sample in a study of T cell repertoires in cytomegalovirus infection. These receptors have no identified antigens. TCRdb fed the reads into MiXCR, producing one record per CDR3 protein. Here the sample spans around 360,000 distinct CDR3 sequences, roughly a third being singletons. The source material was cultured PBMCs, sampled from culture after CMV antigen stimulation. The origin of the receptors is a human donor in good health (CMV status not recorded). Some clones in this sample may be carry-over from other donors' samples.

The chain carries TRBV7-2 and TRBJ2-1; 12 bases match TRBD2. The CDR3 has 16 residues. CDR1 SGHTA and CDR2 FQGNSA come from the germline V gene. After removal of 5 bases from V and 5 bases from J, the junction contained 7 bases not matched to a gene. The CDR3, as DNA: TGTGCCAGCAGCCTCACTAGCGGGAGGCCAGACAATGAGCAGTTCTTC. Translating gives CASSLTSGRPDNEQFF.

The count of this clonotype is one. The V call is TRBV20-1, the J call TRBJ2-3; 7 nucleotides align to TRBD1. Trimming removed 1 base from V and 2 bases from J; junction bases left unmatched: 21. This CDR3 region has 20 residues. Germline V gene sequence: CDR1 DFQATT, CDR2 SNEGSKA (reference sequence). CDR3 nucleotide sequence: TGCAGTGCTAGAGGTCTGGCTCCGTCGGGACAGAAACATTACACAGATACGCAGTATTTT. The encoded protein is CSARGLAPSGQKHYTDTQYF.

The chain carries TRBV19 and TRBJ2-5; D is possibly TRBD1 or TRBD2 (6 bases each). The CDR3 loop spans 13 amino acids. V shed 2 bases and J shed 4 bases, with 8 bases lying between them. CDR1 and CDR2 (germline): LNHDA, SQIVND (reference sequence). In DNA form, the CDR3 reads TGTGCCAGTAGTATAAAGGGGGGAGAGACCCAGTACTTC. It encodes CASSIKGGETQYF. Based on the CDR3 plus reference TRBV19 and TRBJ2-5, the full variable domain is DGGITQSPKYLFRKEGQNVTLSCEQNLNHDAMYWYRQDPGQGLRLIYYSQIVNDFQKGDIAEGYSVSREKKESFPLTVTSAQKNPTAFYLCASSIKGGETQYFGPGTRLLVL.

The chain couples TRBV7-2 to TRBJ1-2; no clear D. This CDR3 is built from 15 residues. With 5 bases removed from V and 1 base from J, the gap between germline ends came to 14 bases. Germline loops: CDR1 SGHTA, CDR2 FQGNSA. CDR3 loop: CASSARRELNYGYTF. The CDR3 coding sequence is TGTGCCAGCAGCGCTCGGCGGGAGCTTAACTATGGCTACACCTTC.

The chain recombines TRBV12-3 or TRBV12-4 with TRBJ1-1; no firm D call. The germline V and J ends were trimmed by 7 bases and 3 bases, with 18 bases remaining between them. This CDR3 contains 15 residues. This chain's CDR3 is CASKTTSRLDTEAFF. The CDR3 DNA follows: TGTGCCAGCAAGACCACATCCCGGTTGGACACTGAAGCTTTCTTT.

A note on this clonotype: A clone one base away is much larger, so this may be a read error. The chain has TRBV12-3 or TRBV12-4 and TRBJ2-1; no definite D call. The J call may be faulty, since TRBJ2-7 better matches the DNA end. The CDR3 has 14 amino acids. CDR3 loop: CASSPGRPLLGQYF. In DNA, the CDR3 is TGTGCCAGCAGTCCGGGCCGGCCGCTTTTAGGGCAGTACTTC.

On this clonotype itself: As the CDR3 is not closed by the conserved phenylalanine or tryptophan, this likely results from a read error. This chain joins TRBV11-2 and TRBJ2-3, with TRBD2 identical over 13 bases. The germline V gene has CDR1 SGHAT and CDR2 FQNNGV. The V segment lost 4 bases and the J segment 5 bases; nucleotides outside the gene matches: 9. This CDR3 has 17 amino acids. This CDR3 reads CASSSRPRTSGRDTQYS. The DNA for the CDR3 is TGTGCCAGCAGCTCCCGCCCCCGGACTAGCGGGAGAGATACGCAGTATTCT.

There are a few counts of this clonotype. CDR3 in amino acids: CASSLSRALHEQYF. CDR3 DNA sequence: TGTGCCAGCAGTTTATCCAGGGCCCTACACGAGCAGTACTTC. This sequence joins TRBV28 and TRBJ2-7, with a possible D match to TRBD1 (5 bases). CDR1 is MDHEN and CDR2 is SYDVKM in the germline V gene. V was clipped by 1 base and J by 5 bases, with 12 bases between them. The CDR3 spans 14 residues.

There are many counts of this clonotype. The genes are TRBV7-2 and TRBJ1-1; D gene unclear. The CDR3 is 14 residues long. Trimming removed 4 bases at V and 5 bases at J, with 14 bases between. Germline CDR1 is SGHTA and CDR2 is FQGNSA. The CDR3 loop reads CASSSRPVGTEAFF. In DNA, the CDR3 is TGTGCCAGCAGCTCGCGACCTGTTGGAACTGAAGCTTTCTTT.

CDR3 loop: CASSLAPAGLGETQYF. In DNA, the CDR3 is TGTGCCAGCAGCTTAGCTCCAGCGGGGCTAGGAGAGACCCAGTACTTC. The rearrangement joins TRBV11-2 to TRBJ2-5; 7 positions match TRBD2. The CDR3 contains 16 residues. The V gene's germline CDR1 is SGHAT and CDR2 FQNNGV. J was trimmed by 4 bases and V by 1 base; bases with no gene match: 9. The full variable domain, rest sourced from reference TRBV11-2 and TRBJ2-5, is EAGVAQSPRYKIIEKRQSVAFWCNPISGHATLYWYQQILGQGPKLLIQFQNNGVVDDSQLPKDRFSAERLKGVDSTLKIQPAKLEDSAVYLCASSLAPAGLGETQYFGPGTRLLVL.

The CDR3 protein is CSATPLPDRPSTPDTQYF. Written as DNA, the CDR3 is TGCAGTGCTACGCCCCTCCCCGACAGACCCTCTACACCAGATACGCAGTATTTT. The chain combines TRBV20-1 with TRBJ2-3; tentatively, D is TRBD1 (5 bases). With 4 bases removed from V and 4 bases from J, the gap between germline ends came to 27 bases. CDR1 DFQATT and CDR2 SNEGSKA come from the germline V gene (reference sequence). The CDR3 has 18 residues.

V is TRBV12-3 or TRBV12-4 and J is TRBJ1-2; no clear D. The CDR3 loop spans 15 amino acids. Trimming shortened V by 5 bases and J by 5 bases, and 18 bases separated the two germline ends. CDR3 sequence reads: CASSPLQSGDYGYTF. The DNA for the CDR3 is TGTGCCAGCAGTCCCCTGCAATCAGGAGATTATGGCTACACCTTC.

V and J are TRBV12-3 or TRBV12-4 and TRBJ1-2; D is uncertain. V was trimmed by 5 bases and J by 8 bases, leaving 12 bases between them. The CDR3 is 12 residues long. The CDR3 bases are TGTGCCAGCAGTCCGCGTCCGCGGGGCTACACCTTC. It specifies CASSPRPRGYTF.

The CDR3 region is CASSLTTATRNSGNTIYF. DNA for the CDR3: TGCGCCAGCAGCCTCACCACCGCGACTAGAAACTCTGGAAACACCATATATTTT. The chain combines TRBV5-1 with TRBJ1-3, with D hard to call. V lost 4 bases to trimming and J lost 0 bases, with 20 bases between them. This CDR3 spans 18 amino acids. The V gene's germline CDR1 is SGHRS and CDR2 YFSETQ.

J is TRBJ2-5 and V is TRBV5-3; 7 bases align to TRBD2. TRBV5-3 is sorted into the ORF group, with uncertain function. CDR3 length: 15 amino acids. After removal of 8 bases from V and 7 bases from J, the junction contained 17 bases not matched to a gene. The CDR3 is CASRSAGTTGGTQYF. Here the CDR3 DNA reads TGTGCCAGCAGATCCGCCGGGACTACGGGAGGGACCCAGTACTTC.

V usage is TRBV4-1 and J usage is TRBJ1-5; D might be TRBD1 (5 bases). With 0 bases removed from V and 7 bases from J, the gap between germline ends came to 13 bases. The CDR3 has 15 amino acids. Germline V gene data show CDR1 as MGHRA and CDR2 as YSYEKL. This CDR3 is CASSQDPSGGQPQHF. CDR3 DNA sequence: TGCGCCAGCAGCCAAGACCCCTCGGGGGGGCAGCCCCAGCATTTT.